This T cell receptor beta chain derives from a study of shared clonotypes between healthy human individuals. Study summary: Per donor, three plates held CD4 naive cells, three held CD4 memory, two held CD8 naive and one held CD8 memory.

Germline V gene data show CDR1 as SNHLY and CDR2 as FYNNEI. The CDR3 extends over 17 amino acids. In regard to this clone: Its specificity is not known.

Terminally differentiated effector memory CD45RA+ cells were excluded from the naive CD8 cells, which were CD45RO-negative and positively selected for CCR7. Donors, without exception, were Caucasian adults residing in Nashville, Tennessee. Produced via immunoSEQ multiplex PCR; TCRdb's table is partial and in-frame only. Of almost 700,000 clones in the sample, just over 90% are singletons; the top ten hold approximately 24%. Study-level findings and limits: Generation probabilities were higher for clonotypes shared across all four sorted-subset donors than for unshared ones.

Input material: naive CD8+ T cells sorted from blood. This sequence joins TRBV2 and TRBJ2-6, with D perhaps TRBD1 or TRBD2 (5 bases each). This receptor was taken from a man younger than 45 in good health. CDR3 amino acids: CALRTRGRPSGANVLTF. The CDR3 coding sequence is TGTGCTCTACGTACCCGGGGCCGACCCTCTGGGGCCAACGTCCTGACTTTC.